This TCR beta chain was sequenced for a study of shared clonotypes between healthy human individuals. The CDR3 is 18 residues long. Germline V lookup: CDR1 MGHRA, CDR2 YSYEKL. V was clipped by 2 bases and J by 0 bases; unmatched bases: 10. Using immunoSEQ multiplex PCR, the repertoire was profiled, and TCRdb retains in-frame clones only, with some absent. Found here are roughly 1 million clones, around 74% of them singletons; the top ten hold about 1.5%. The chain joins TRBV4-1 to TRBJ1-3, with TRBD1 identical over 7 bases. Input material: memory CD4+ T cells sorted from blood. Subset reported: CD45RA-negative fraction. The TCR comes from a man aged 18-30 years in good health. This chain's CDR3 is CASSQSGTVRLSGNTIYF. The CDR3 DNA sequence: TGCGCCAGCAGCCAAAGCGGGACAGTTAGACTCTCTGGAAACACCATATATTTT.